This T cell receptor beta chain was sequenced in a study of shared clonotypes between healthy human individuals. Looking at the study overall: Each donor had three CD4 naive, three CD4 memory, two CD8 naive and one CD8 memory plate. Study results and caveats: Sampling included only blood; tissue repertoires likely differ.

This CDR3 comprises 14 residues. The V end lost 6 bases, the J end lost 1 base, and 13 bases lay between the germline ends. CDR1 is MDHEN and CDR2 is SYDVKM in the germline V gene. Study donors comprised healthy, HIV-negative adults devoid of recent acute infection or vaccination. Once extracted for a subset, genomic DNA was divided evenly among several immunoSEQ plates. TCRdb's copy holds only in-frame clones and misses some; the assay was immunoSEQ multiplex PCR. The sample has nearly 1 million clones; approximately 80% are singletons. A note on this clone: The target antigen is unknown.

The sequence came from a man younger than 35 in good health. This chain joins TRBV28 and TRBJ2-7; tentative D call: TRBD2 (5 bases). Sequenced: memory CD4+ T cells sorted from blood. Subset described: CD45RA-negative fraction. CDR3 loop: CASRRTGKSYEQYF. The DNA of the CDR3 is TGTGCCAGCAGGCGGACGGGAAAGTCCTACGAGCAGTACTTC.